This T cell receptor beta chain was captured in a study of blood T cell repertoires in COVID-19. Whole-study context: Spain, Italy and the United States supplied samples that represented acute and convalescent COVID-19.

Under the authors' procedure: Estimation of nucleated cell counts was performed using reference gene primer amplification. Produced via immunoSEQ multiplex PCR; TCRdb's table is partial and in-frame only. Clone size and the V and J calls come from that table; the DNA yielded D and trimming. The sample consists of 150,000 to 200,000 clones, approximately 78% of them appearing once. V was shortened by 4 bases and J by 7 bases, with 14 bases between the two germline ends. This CDR3 comprises 14 residues. Germline loops: CDR1 SGHRS, CDR2 YFSETQ. The sequencing input was peripheral blood. The J gene is TRBJ1-4, the V gene TRBV5-1; D may be TRBD1 (6 bases). This receptor was taken from a human donor in a cohort sampled during active COVID-19. CDR3 sequence reads: CASSQVTGGEKLFF. DNA for the CDR3: TGCGCCAGCAGCCAGGTGACAGGAGGTGAAAAACTGTTTTTT. Drawing the rest from reference TRBV5-1 and TRBJ1-4, the complete variable domain is KAGVTQTPRYLIKTRGQQVTLSCSPISGHRSVSWYQQTPGQGLQFLFEYFSETQRNKGNFPGRFSGRQFSNSRSEMNVSTLELGDSALYLCASSQVTGGEKLFFGSGTQLSVL.